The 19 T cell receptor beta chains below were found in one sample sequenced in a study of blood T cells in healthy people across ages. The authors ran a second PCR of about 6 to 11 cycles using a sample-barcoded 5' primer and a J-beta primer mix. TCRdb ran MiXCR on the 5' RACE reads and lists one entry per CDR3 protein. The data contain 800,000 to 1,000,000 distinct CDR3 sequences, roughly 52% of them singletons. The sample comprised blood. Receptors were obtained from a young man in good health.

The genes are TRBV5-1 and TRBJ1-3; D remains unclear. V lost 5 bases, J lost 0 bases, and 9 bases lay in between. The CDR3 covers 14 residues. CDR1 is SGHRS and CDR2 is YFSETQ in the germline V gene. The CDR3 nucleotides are TGCGCCAGCAGACTCGGGGACTCTGGAAACACCATATATTTT. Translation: CASRLGDSGNTIYF.

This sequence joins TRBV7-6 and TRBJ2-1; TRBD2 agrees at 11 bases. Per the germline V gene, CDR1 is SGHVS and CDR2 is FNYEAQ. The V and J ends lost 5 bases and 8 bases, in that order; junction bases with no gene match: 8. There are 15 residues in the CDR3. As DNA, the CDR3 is TGTGCCAGCAGCCTGACTAGCGGGGTGATTGATGAGCAGTTCTTC. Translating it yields CASSLTSGVIDEQFF. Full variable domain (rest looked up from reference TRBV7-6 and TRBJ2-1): GAGVSQSPRYKVTKRGQDVALRCDPISGHVSLYWYRQALGQGPEFLTYFNYEAQQDKSGLPNDRFSAERPEGSISTLTIQRTEQRDSAMYRCASSLTSGVIDEQFFGPGTRLTVL.

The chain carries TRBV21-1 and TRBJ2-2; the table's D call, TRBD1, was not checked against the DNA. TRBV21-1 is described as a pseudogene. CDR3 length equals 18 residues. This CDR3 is CASSKARGGDRNTGELFF. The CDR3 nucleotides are TGTGCCAGCAGCAAAGCTAGGGGCGGAGACAGGAACACCGGGGAGCTGTTTTTT.

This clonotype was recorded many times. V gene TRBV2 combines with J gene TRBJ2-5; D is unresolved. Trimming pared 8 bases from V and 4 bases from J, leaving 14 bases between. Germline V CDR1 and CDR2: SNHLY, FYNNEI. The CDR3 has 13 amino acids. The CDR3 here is CASVILVGETQYF. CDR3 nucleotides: TGTGCCAGCGTAATCTTAGTAGGAGAGACCCAGTACTTC.

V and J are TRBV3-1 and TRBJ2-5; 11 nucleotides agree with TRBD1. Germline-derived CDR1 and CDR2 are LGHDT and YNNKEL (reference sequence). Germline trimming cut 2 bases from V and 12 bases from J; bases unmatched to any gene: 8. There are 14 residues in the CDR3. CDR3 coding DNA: TGTGCCAGCAGCCAAAGGTCGGACAGGGGGCAGGAGTACTTC. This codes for CASSQRSDRGQEYF.

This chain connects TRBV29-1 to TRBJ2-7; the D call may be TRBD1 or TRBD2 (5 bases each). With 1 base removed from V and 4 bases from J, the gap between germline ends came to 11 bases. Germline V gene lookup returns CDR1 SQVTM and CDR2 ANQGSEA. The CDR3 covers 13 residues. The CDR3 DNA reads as TGCAGCGTTGAAGGTAAAGGGACGTACGAGCAGTACTTC. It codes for CSVEGKGTYEQYF.

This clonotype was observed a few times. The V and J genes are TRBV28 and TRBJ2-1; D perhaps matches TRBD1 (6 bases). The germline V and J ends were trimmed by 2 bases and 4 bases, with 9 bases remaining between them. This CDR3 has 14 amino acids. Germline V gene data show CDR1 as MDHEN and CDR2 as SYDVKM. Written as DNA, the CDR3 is TGTGCCAGCAGTTTAGTTGGACAGTACAATGAGCAGTTCTTC. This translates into CASSLVGQYNEQFF.

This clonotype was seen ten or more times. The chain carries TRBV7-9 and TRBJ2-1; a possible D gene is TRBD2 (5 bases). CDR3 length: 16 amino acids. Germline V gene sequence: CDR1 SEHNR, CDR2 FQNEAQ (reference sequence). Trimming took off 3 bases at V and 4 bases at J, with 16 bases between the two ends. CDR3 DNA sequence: TGTGCCAGCAGCTTCCTACGGGCGGGTACTTACAATGAGCAGTTCTTC. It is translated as CASSFLRAGTYNEQFF. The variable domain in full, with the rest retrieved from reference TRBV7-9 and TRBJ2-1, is DTGVSQNPRHKITKRGQNVTFRCDPISEHNRLYWYRQTLGQGPEFLTYFQNEAQLEKSRLLSDRFSAERPKGSFSTLEIQRTEQGDSAMYLCASSFLRAGTYNEQFFGPGTRLTVL.

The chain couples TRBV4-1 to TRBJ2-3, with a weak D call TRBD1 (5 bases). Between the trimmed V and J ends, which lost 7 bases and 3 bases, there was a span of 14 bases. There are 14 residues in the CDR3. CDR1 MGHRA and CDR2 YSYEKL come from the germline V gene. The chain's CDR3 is CASTDTSQTDTQYF. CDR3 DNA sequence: TGCGCCAGCACGGACACGTCTCAAACAGATACGCAGTATTTT.

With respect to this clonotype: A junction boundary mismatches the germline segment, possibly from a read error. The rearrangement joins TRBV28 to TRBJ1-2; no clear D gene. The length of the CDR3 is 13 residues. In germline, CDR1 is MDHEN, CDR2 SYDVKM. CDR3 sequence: CAGSLPLVGGYTF. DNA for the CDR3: TGTGCCGGCAGTTTACCGCTGGTTGGTGGCTACACCTTC.

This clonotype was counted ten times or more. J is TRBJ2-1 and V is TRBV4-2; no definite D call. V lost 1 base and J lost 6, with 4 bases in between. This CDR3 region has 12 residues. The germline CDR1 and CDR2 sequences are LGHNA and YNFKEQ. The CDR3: CASSQGVNEQFF. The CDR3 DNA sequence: TGTGCCAGCAGCCAAGGGGTCAATGAGCAGTTCTTC.

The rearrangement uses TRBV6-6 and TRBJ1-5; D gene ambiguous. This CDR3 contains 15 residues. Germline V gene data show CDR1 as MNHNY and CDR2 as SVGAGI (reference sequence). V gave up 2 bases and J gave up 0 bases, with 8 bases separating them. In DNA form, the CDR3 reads TGTGCCAGCAGTTACGTCCAGGTTAGCAATCAGCCCCAGCATTTT. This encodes CASSYVQVSNQPQHF.

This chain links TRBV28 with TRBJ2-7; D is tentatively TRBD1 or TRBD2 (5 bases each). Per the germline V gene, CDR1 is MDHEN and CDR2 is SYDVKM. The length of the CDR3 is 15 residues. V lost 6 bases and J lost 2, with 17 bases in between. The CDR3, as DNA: TGTGCCAGCAGCTCGAGTGGGGGTTATGCCTACGAGCAGTACTTC. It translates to CASSSSGGYAYEQYF.

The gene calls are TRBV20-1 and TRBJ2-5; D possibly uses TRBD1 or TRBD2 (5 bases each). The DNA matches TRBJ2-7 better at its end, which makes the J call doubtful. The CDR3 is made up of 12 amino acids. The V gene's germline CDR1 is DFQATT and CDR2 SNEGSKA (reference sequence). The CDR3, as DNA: TGCAGTGCTAGAGGGGACGACTACGAGCAGTACTTC. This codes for CSARGDDYEQYF.

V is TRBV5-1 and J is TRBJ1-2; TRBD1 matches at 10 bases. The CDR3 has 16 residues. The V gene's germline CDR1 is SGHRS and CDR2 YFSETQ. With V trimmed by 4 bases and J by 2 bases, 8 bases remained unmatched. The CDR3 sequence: CASSLDRGDINYGYTF. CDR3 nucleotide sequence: TGCGCCAGCAGCCTGGACAGGGGGGATATCAACTATGGCTACACCTTC.

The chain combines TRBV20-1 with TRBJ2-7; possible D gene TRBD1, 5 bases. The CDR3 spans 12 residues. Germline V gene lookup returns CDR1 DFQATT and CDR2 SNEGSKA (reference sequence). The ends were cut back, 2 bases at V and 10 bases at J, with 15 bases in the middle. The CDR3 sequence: CSARQGEEAQYF. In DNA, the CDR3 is TGCAGTGCTAGACAGGGCGAAGAGGCCCAGTACTTC.

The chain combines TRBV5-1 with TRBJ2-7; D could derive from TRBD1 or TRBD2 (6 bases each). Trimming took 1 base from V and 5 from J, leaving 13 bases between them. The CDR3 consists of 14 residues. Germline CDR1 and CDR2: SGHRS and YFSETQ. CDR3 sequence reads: CASSLKRGDHEQYF. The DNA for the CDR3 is TGCGCCAGCAGCTTGAAGAGGGGGGATCACGAGCAGTACTTC.

The CDR3 sequence: CASSLEAGRYNEQFF. The DNA for the CDR3 is TGCGCCAGCAGCTTGGAGGCGGGGCGATACAATGAGCAGTTCTTC. The genes are TRBV5-1 and TRBJ2-1; D might be TRBD2 (6 bases). CDR1 is SGHRS, CDR2 YFSETQ, per germline. The CDR3 spans 15 residues. The V end was cut by 0 bases, the J end by 4 bases, with 11 bases between.

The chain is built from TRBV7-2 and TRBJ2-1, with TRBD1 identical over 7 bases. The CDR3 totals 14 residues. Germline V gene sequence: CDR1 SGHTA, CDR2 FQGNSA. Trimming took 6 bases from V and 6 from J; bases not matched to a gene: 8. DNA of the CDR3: TGTGCCAGCAGTCCATCACAGGGGTTCAATGAGCAGTTCTTC. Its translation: CASSPSQGFNEQFF. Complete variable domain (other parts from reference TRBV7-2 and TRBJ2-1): GAGVSQSPSNKVTEKGKDVELRCDPISGHTALYWYRQSLGQGLEFLIYFQGNSAPDKSGLPSDRFSAERTGGSVSTLTIQRTQQEDSAVYLCASSPSQGFNEQFFGPGTRLTVL.